This is a list of T cell receptor beta chains from one sample in a study of blood T cells in healthy people across ages. MiXCR was run by TCRdb on the 5' RACE reads, yielding one entry per CDR3 protein. The sample lists about 720,000 distinct CDR3 sequences; approximately 21% were seen once. The sequenced sample consisted of blood. Receptor source: an older man in good health. The CDR3 runs from the conserved cysteine through the conserved F or W. The order of the fields is V gene, D gene, J gene, clone size, CDR3 protein, CDR3 DNA. A D gene is named only where the DNA matches it firmly. Rows give clone size only sometimes, using once, few, many, or a class for an expanded clone.

v_gene: TRBV2; d_gene: .; j_gene: TRBJ2-5; abundance: .; CDR3aa: CASSASQGGHRETQYF; CDR3nt: TGTGCCAGCAGTGCCTCGCAGGGGGGTCATCGGGAGACCCAGTACTTC
v_gene: TRBV6-6; d_gene: TRBD1; j_gene: TRBJ2-7; abundance: .; CDR3aa: CASSSPTGVVQYF; CDR3nt: TGTGCCAGCAGCTCGCCGACAGGGGTGGTGCAGTACTTC
v_gene: TRBV12-5; d_gene: TRBD2; j_gene: TRBJ2-3; abundance: .; CDR3aa: CASGSGTSGGIDTQYF; CDR3nt: TGTGCTAGCGGTTCCGGGACTAGCGGGGGCATAGATACGCAGTATTTT
v_gene: TRBV6-2/TRBV6-3; d_gene: .; j_gene: TRBJ2-1; abundance: few; CDR3aa: CASVRGQVDEQFF; CDR3nt: TGTGCCAGCGTTAGAGGCCAGGTCGATGAGCAGTTCTTC
v_gene: TRBV5-1; d_gene: .; j_gene: TRBJ2-1; abundance: once; CDR3aa: CASSLTESGEQFF; CDR3nt: TGCGCCAGCAGCTTGACGGAGTCGGGGGAGCAGTTCTTC
v_gene: TRBV20-1; d_gene: TRBD2; j_gene: TRBJ2-1; abundance: .; CDR3aa: CSAIRLAGASSYNEQFF; CDR3nt: TGCAGTGCCATAAGACTAGCGGGAGCGAGCTCCTACAATGAGCAGTTCTTC
v_gene: TRBV5-5; d_gene: .; j_gene: TRBJ1-1; abundance: few; CDR3aa: CASSRSQGLGGVGTEAFF; CDR3nt: TGTGCCAGCAGTAGGTCCCAGGGTTTAGGAGGCGTCGGCACTGAAGCTTTCTTT
v_gene: TRBV20-1; d_gene: .; j_gene: TRBJ1-6; abundance: few; CDR3aa: CSAAGYNSPLHF; CDR3nt: TGCAGTGCCGCCGGCTATAATTCACCCCTCCACTTT
v_gene: TRBV18; d_gene: .; j_gene: TRBJ2-1; abundance: few; CDR3aa: CASSPVDNSYNEQFF; CDR3nt: TGTGCCAGCTCACCAGTGGACAACTCCTACAATGAGCAGTTCTTC
v_gene: TRBV5-1; d_gene: .; j_gene: TRBJ1-5; abundance: .; CDR3aa: CASSLDGYNQPRHF; CDR3nt: TGCGCCAGCAGCTTGGATGGGTACAATCAGCCCCGGCATTTT
v_gene: TRBV12-3/TRBV12-4; d_gene: TRBD2; j_gene: TRBJ2-2; abundance: .; CDR3aa: CASSWTSGRSGELFF; CDR3nt: TGTGCCAGCTCCTGGACTAGCGGGAGGTCAGGGGAGCTGTTTTTT
v_gene: TRBV7-9; d_gene: .; j_gene: TRBJ1-1; abundance: few; CDR3aa: CASSLVEGEAFF; CDR3nt: TGTGCCAGTAGCTTAGTTGAGGGTGAAGCTTTCTTT
v_gene: TRBV6-5; d_gene: .; j_gene: TRBJ1-1; abundance: .; CDR3aa: CASSYSPETTEAFF; CDR3nt: TGTGCCAGCAGTTACAGCCCGGAGACCACTGAAGCTTTCTTT
v_gene: TRBV27; d_gene: .; j_gene: TRBJ1-4; abundance: .; CDR3aa: CAIEPGRTRNRVEKLFF; CDR3nt: TGTGCCATTGAACCCGGGAGGACCCGAAATCGGGTTGAAAAACTGTTTTTT
v_gene: TRBV7-9; d_gene: .; j_gene: TRBJ2-3; abundance: once; CDR3aa: CASRSGRLSDTQYF; CDR3nt: TGTGCCAGCAGAAGTGGTCGGCTCTCAGATACGCAGTATTTT
v_gene: TRBV9; d_gene: TRBD2; j_gene: TRBJ2-1; abundance: .; CDR3aa: CASRIGLAGNNEQFF; CDR3nt: TGTGCCAGCAGGATAGGACTAGCCGGAAACAATGAGCAGTTCTTC
v_gene: TRBV12-3/TRBV12-4; d_gene: .; j_gene: TRBJ2-1; abundance: few; CDR3aa: CASSFRTLYNEQFF; CDR3nt: TGTGCCAGCAGTTTCCGTACTCTATACAATGAGCAGTTCTTC
v_gene: TRBV5-1; d_gene: TRBD1; j_gene: TRBJ2-1; abundance: .; CDR3aa: CASSLERTGDEQLF; CDR3nt: TGCGCCAGCAGCTTGGAGAGGACAGGGGATGAGCAGCTCTTC
v_gene: TRBV5-1; d_gene: .; j_gene: TRBJ2-7; abundance: .; CDR3aa: CASSGGVVSYEQYF; CDR3nt: TGCGCCAGCAGCGGAGGGGTCGTATCCTACGAGCAGTACTTC
v_gene: TRBV4-1; d_gene: .; j_gene: TRBJ1-2; abundance: few; CDR3aa: CASSPGGHGYTF; CDR3nt: TGCGCCAGCAGCCCTGGGGGGCATGGCTACACCTTC
v_gene: TRBV11-2; d_gene: .; j_gene: TRBJ2-3; abundance: few; CDR3aa: CASSLYGTDTQYF; CDR3nt: TGTGCCAGCAGCCTCTACGGCACAGATACGCAGTATTTT
v_gene: TRBV19; d_gene: .; j_gene: TRBJ2-4; abundance: .; CDR3aa: CASSQARLAKNIQYF; CDR3nt: TGTGCCAGTAGTCAGGCAAGACTAGCCAAAAACATTCAGTACTTC
v_gene: TRBV3-1; d_gene: TRBD2; j_gene: TRBJ2-3; abundance: .; CDR3aa: CASSQAWLAGSDTQYF; CDR3nt: TGTGCCAGCAGCCAAGCCTGGCTAGCGGGCTCAGATACGCAGTATTTT
v_gene: TRBV27; d_gene: .; j_gene: TRBJ1-5; abundance: .; CDR3aa: CASSFRVYQPQHF; CDR3nt: TGTGCCAGCAGTTTCAGGGTGTATCAGCCCCAGCATTTT
v_gene: TRBV29-1; d_gene: .; j_gene: TRBJ1-3; abundance: .; CDR3aa: CSVVDRDVEASGNTIYF; CDR3nt: TGCAGCGTTGTGGATCGGGACGTCGAAGCCTCTGGAAACACCATATATTTT
v_gene: TRBV29-1; d_gene: .; j_gene: TRBJ2-5; abundance: .; CDR3aa: CSGHGEEAQYF; CDR3nt: TGCAGCGGCCACGGCGAGGAGGCCCAGTACTTC
v_gene: TRBV18; d_gene: .; j_gene: TRBJ2-3; abundance: .; CDR3aa: CASSPPNSQLSTDTQYF; CDR3nt: TGTGCCAGCTCACCACCGAATAGCCAGTTAAGTACAGATACGCAGTATTTT
v_gene: TRBV5-1; d_gene: .; j_gene: TRBJ2-1; abundance: .; CDR3aa: CASMVDPGATYNEQFF; CDR3nt: TGCGCCAGCATGGTGGACCCGGGGGCCACCTACAATGAGCAGTTCTTC
v_gene: TRBV7-9; d_gene: .; j_gene: TRBJ2-3; abundance: .; CDR3aa: CASSLADATDTQYF; CDR3nt: TGTGCCAGCAGCTTAGCGGACGCCACAGATACGCAGTATTTT
v_gene: TRBV7-9; d_gene: .; j_gene: TRBJ2-7; abundance: few; CDR3aa: CASSPSGASSRDEQYF; CDR3nt: TGTGCCAGCAGCCCATCCGGGGCTAGCAGCAGGGACGAGCAGTACTTC
v_gene: TRBV6-5; d_gene: .; j_gene: TRBJ1-2; abundance: .; CDR3aa: CASSYSASGHLNYGYTF; CDR3nt: TGTGCCAGCAGTTACTCGGCGTCGGGACACCTTAACTATGGCTACACCTTC
v_gene: TRBV5-1; d_gene: TRBD1; j_gene: TRBJ1-1; abundance: .; CDR3aa: CASGLAGGPNTEAFF; CDR3nt: TGCGCCAGCGGCTTGGCAGGGGGGCCGAACACTGAAGCTTTCTTT
v_gene: TRBV5-6; d_gene: .; j_gene: TRBJ2-3; abundance: .; CDR3aa: CASSWDQASTDTQYF; CDR3nt: TGTGCCAGCAGTTGGGACCAAGCTAGCACAGATACGCAGTATTTT
v_gene: TRBV9; d_gene: .; j_gene: TRBJ1-5; abundance: .; CDR3aa: CASSSLLGQPQHF; CDR3nt: TGTGCCAGCAGCAGCCTCCTCGGACAGCCCCAGCATTTT
v_gene: TRBV24-1; d_gene: .; j_gene: TRBJ2-2; abundance: few; CDR3aa: CATSDFRGNTGELFF; CDR3nt: TGTGCCACCAGTGATTTTAGAGGGAACACCGGGGAGCTGTTTTTT
v_gene: TRBV29-1; d_gene: .; j_gene: TRBJ2-3; abundance: few; CDR3aa: CSASSEGVLFSTDTQYF; CDR3nt: TGCAGCGCATCCTCCGAAGGGGTGCTGTTTAGCACAGATACGCAGTATTTT
v_gene: TRBV19; d_gene: .; j_gene: TRBJ1-1; abundance: .; CDR3aa: CASSTQVQNTEAFF; CDR3nt: TGTGCCAGTAGTACGCAGGTCCAGAACACTGAAGCTTTCTTT
v_gene: TRBV2; d_gene: .; j_gene: TRBJ2-1; abundance: .; CDR3aa: CACGTRSYNEQFF; CDR3nt: TGTGCCTGCGGGACCCGCTCCTACAATGAGCAGTTCTTC
v_gene: TRBV3-1; d_gene: TRBD2; j_gene: TRBJ2-1; abundance: .; CDR3aa: CASSQRGGANEQFF; CDR3nt: TGTGCCAGCAGCCAACGCGGGGGGGCCAATGAGCAGTTCTTC
v_gene: TRBV3-1; d_gene: .; j_gene: TRBJ1-1; abundance: few; CDR3aa: CASSPQMGVTEAFF; CDR3nt: TGTGCCAGCAGCCCGCAGATGGGGGTCACTGAAGCTTTCTTT
v_gene: TRBV6-6; d_gene: .; j_gene: TRBJ2-3; abundance: .; CDR3aa: CASSYSPEIYTDTQYF; CDR3nt: TGTGCCAGCAGTTACTCGCCAGAGATTTACACTGATACGCAGTATTTT
v_gene: TRBV9; d_gene: TRBD2; j_gene: TRBJ2-1; abundance: .; CDR3aa: CASSVGSGSNEQFF; CDR3nt: TGTGCCAGCAGCGTAGGTAGCGGGAGCAATGAGCAGTTCTTC
v_gene: TRBV11-3; d_gene: .; j_gene: TRBJ2-3; abundance: .; CDR3aa: CASSRTPLITDTQYF; CDR3nt: TGTGCCAGCAGCCGGACACCTCTCATCACAGATACGCAGTATTTT
v_gene: TRBV28; d_gene: .; j_gene: TRBJ2-3; abundance: few; CDR3aa: CASSLIPQGPNTDTQYF; CDR3nt: TGTGCCAGCAGTTTAATCCCCCAGGGTCCGAACACAGATACGCAGTATTTT
v_gene: TRBV20-1; d_gene: .; j_gene: TRBJ1-2; abundance: .; CDR3aa: CSAPGTARYGYTF; CDR3nt: TGCAGTGCCCCAGGGACGGCCCGATATGGCTACACCTTC
v_gene: TRBV7-2; d_gene: .; j_gene: TRBJ1-4; abundance: many; CDR3aa: CASSSLGTANEKLFF; CDR3nt: TGTGCCAGCAGCTCCCTAGGGACGGCTAATGAAAAACTGTTTTTT
v_gene: TRBV9; d_gene: TRBD2; j_gene: TRBJ2-7; abundance: few; CDR3aa: CASSPRTSGGVEQYF; CDR3nt: TGTGCCAGCAGCCCACGGACTAGCGGGGGTGTCGAGCAGTACTTC
v_gene: TRBV20-1; d_gene: .; j_gene: TRBJ1-4; abundance: few; CDR3aa: CSAREERKLFF; CDR3nt: TGCAGTGCTAGAGAGGAAAGGAAACTGTTTTTT
v_gene: TRBV7-2; d_gene: .; j_gene: TRBJ2-5; abundance: few; CDR3aa: CASSLKPPAETQYF; CDR3nt: TGTGCCAGCAGCTTAAAGCCCCCCGCAGAGACCCAGTACTTC
v_gene: TRBV11-2; d_gene: .; j_gene: TRBJ2-1; abundance: once; CDR3aa: CASSFRTDNEQFF; CDR3nt: TGTGCCAGCAGCTTCAGGACAGACAATGAGCAGTTCTTC
v_gene: TRBV7-7; d_gene: .; j_gene: TRBJ2-7; abundance: few; CDR3aa: CASSKTEGYEQYF; CDR3nt: TGTGCCAGCAGCAAGACAGAGGGCTACGAGCAGTACTTC